The next 16 T cell receptor beta chains were all read from a single sample in a study of shared T cell receptors in the human thymus. Only in-frame clones appear in the TCRdb table, and some are missing; sequencing was by immunoSEQ multiplex PCR. This table holds approximately 68,000 clones, nearly 95% found once. The specimen sequenced was thymocytes. The receptors derive from a human donor.

The chain recombines TRBV5-6 with TRBJ2-5; 11 nucleotides match TRBD1. The CDR3 covers 16 residues. V lost 4 bases to trimming and J lost 1 base; unmatched junction nucleotides: 6. Germline values: CDR1 SGHDT, CDR2 YYEEEE. As DNA, the CDR3 is TGTGCCAGCAGCCCGGGGGGGACAGGGGGCCAAGAGACCCAGTACTTC. This gives the protein CASSPGGTGGQETQYF.

The table lists this clone with a count of one. The gene calls are TRBV27 and TRBJ2-2; D remains ambiguous. Between the trimmed V and J ends, which lost 8 bases and 5 bases, there was a span of 12 bases. In germline, CDR1 is MNHEY, CDR2 SMNVEV (reference sequence). The CDR3 consists of 13 residues. The CDR3 DNA is TGTGCCAGCGGCGCAAGAAGGACCGGGGAGCTGTTTTTT. Translating it yields CASGARRTGELFF.

The chain employs TRBV15 and TRBJ2-7; unclear D gene. Germline V lookup: CDR1 LNHNV, CDR2 YYDKDF (reference sequence). V lost 5 bases and J lost 2, with 10 bases in between. There are 13 residues in the CDR3. This CDR3 reads CATSRHRPYEQYF. The CDR3 DNA sequence: TGTGCCACCAGCCGTCACCGCCCCTACGAGCAGTACTTC. Filled out from reference TRBV15 and TRBJ2-7, the complete variable domain reads DAMVIQNPRYQVTQFGKPVTLSCSQTLNHNVMYWYQQKSSQAPKLLFHYYDKDFNNEADTPDNFQSRRPNTSFCFLDIRSPGLGDTAMYLCATSRHRPYEQYFGPGTRLTVT.

The chain couples TRBV4-1 to TRBJ1-2, with D perhaps TRBD1 (5 bases). This CDR3 comprises 22 residues. The V and J ends lost 4 bases and 3 bases respectively, with 36 bases between them. CDR1 and CDR2 from the germline V gene are MGHRA and YSYEKL. The CDR3 DNA sequence: TGCGCCAGCAGCCTCTTGGGGGGGATGGCCTCTCAGAAATACCCTCCCTACTATGGCTACACCTTC. Protein: CASSLLGGMASQKYPPYYGYTF.

The J gene is TRBJ1-1, the V gene TRBV18; D is unclear. Trimming took 7 bases from V and 1 from J, leaving 16 bases between them. The CDR3 has 15 residues. Per germline, CDR1 KGHSH and CDR2 LQKENI. Written as DNA, the CDR3 is TGTGCCAGCTTTGAACCTCCCGTGAAGAACACTGAAGCTTTCTTT. The encoded protein is CASFEPPVKNTEAFF.

The chain combines TRBV5-1 with TRBJ1-6; 9 bases fit TRBD1. Germline-derived CDR1 and CDR2 are SGHRS and YFSETQ. CDR3 size: 20 residues. Losses at the gene ends were 4 bases for V and 4 bases for J; bases not matched to a gene: 18. The CDR3 is CASSDRTQGRQGGYNSPLHF. For the CDR3, the DNA is TGCGCCAGCAGCGACCGAACCCAGGGAAGACAGGGGGGGTATAATTCACCCCTCCACTTT.

The rearrangement links TRBV6-6 to TRBJ1-5, with D tentatively TRBD1 (6 bases). The CDR3 consists of 15 residues. CDR1 is MNHNY, CDR2 SVGAGI, per germline (reference sequence). Trimming stripped 5 bases from V and 7 bases from J, with 18 bases between. The CDR3 region is CASSPSEQGCQPQHF. In DNA, the CDR3 is TGTGCCAGCAGTCCCTCAGAGCAGGGGTGCCAGCCCCAGCATTTT.

This sequence joins TRBV4-2 and TRBJ1-5, with D uncertain. V lost 0 bases and J 4 bases, leaving 10 bases between the germline ends. The CDR3 loop spans 15 amino acids. The germline gives CDR1 LGHNA, CDR2 YNFKEQ. CDR3 protein: CASSQEQCGNQPQHF. The CDR3 bases are TGTGCCAGCAGCCAAGAGCAGTGTGGAAATCAGCCCCAGCATTTT.

V and J are TRBV16 and TRBJ1-6; no reliable D call. This CDR3 is 14 amino acids long. V lost 1 base and J 10 bases, leaving 11 bases between the germline ends. Germline V gives CDR1 KGHSY, CDR2 FQNENV. The CDR3 DNA follows: TGTGCCAGCAGCCAATGGCCGGGGTTATCACCCCTCCACTTT. Protein: CASSQWPGLSPLHF.

This chain uses TRBV4-2 with TRBJ2-2; TRBD2 agrees at 11 bases. After removal of 1 base from V and 3 bases from J, the junction contained 10 bases not matched to a gene. Germline V gene lookup returns CDR1 LGHNA and CDR2 YNFKEQ. The CDR3 runs to 19 residues. The CDR3 DNA is TGTGCCAGCAGCCAAGTCCCTACCCTAGCGGGGGGCCACACCGGGGAGCTGTTTTTT. This translates into CASSQVPTLAGGHTGELFF.

This chain connects TRBV19 to TRBJ2-6; D is possibly TRBD2 (5 bases). Per the germline V gene, CDR1 is LNHDA and CDR2 is SQIVND (reference sequence). This CDR3 is 19 amino acids long. V lost 3 bases, J lost 0 bases, and 18 bases lay in between. CDR3 sequence reads: CASSIRADPSGSGANVLTF. CDR3 in DNA: TGTGCCAGTAGTATTCGGGCAGATCCCAGCGGCTCTGGGGCCAACGTCCTGACTTTC.

This clone has just one count. This chain joins TRBV29-1 and TRBJ1-1; D unresolved. CDR1 and CDR2 (germline): SQVTM, ANQGSEA. There are 19 residues in the CDR3. Deletions cut 1 base from V and 5 bases from J, with 29 bases between. The CDR3 nucleotides read TGCAGCGTTGAAGGCCGTGGAGGGCGGAAGGCGGCCGATGGGACTGAAGCTTTCTTT. It is translated as CSVEGRGGRKAADGTEAFF.

The chain joins TRBV5-1 to TRBJ2-7; 11 bases match TRBD2. The CDR3 runs 15 residues. The junction had 6 bases not matched to a gene; V was cut back by 4 bases and J by 3 bases. Germline-derived CDR1 and CDR2 are SGHRS and YFSETQ. The CDR3 coding sequence is TGCGCCAGCAGCCAGACGACTAGCGGGGACTACGAGCAGTACTTC. It codes for CASSQTTSGDYEQYF.

This clone is a singleton in its sample. The rearrangement uses TRBV5-1 and TRBJ1-1; tentative D call: TRBD1 (6 bases). CDR1 and CDR2 (germline): SGHRS, YFSETQ. The CDR3 totals 18 residues. The V end was cut by 4 bases, the J end by 0 bases, with 22 bases between. The CDR3 spells CASSTHSRGVRLNTEAFF. The CDR3 DNA follows: TGCGCCAGCAGCACACATTCGAGGGGGGTTAGATTGAACACTGAAGCTTTCTTT.

This chain joins TRBV11-2 and TRBJ1-1; 8 positions agree with TRBD1. V gave up 6 bases and J gave up 4 bases; unmatched junction bases: 7. Germline V gene data show CDR1 as SGHAT and CDR2 as FQNNGV. This CDR3 region has 14 residues. CDR3 region: CASRITGGSTEAFF. Here the CDR3 DNA reads TGTGCCAGCAGAATAACAGGGGGTAGCACTGAAGCTTTCTTT.

The chain has TRBV5-4 and TRBJ1-1; D is unclear. Trimming stripped 4 bases from V and 2 bases from J, with 30 bases between. The CDR3 has 20 residues. Germline assignment: CDR1 SGHNT and CDR2 YYREEE (reference sequence). The DNA of the CDR3 is TGTGCCAGCAGCACGGGTAATCCGGCCACAGACAACCCTCAAAACACTGAAGCTTTCTTT. It is translated as CASSTGNPATDNPQNTEAFF.